The 23 T cell receptor beta chains below were found in one sample sequenced in a study of tumor-infiltrating lymphocytes in primary liver carcinoma. The investigators made TCR beta cDNA from approximately 510 ng total RNA, using a constant-region primer. Sequencing libraries for TCR beta derived from three nested multiplex PCR rounds that used slightly modified ARM-PCR. Two initial PCR rounds of around 10 cycles each paired TRBV1-TRBV30 forward primers with a C-beta reverse primer. TCRdb reprocessed the multiplex PCR reads with MiXCR, giving one entry per CDR3 protein. The sample includes 55,000 to 70,000 distinct CDR3 sequences, roughly 70% of them seen just once. The source material, 20-30 mg of unsorted bulk tissue, was used to co-extract RNA and DNA. The material sequenced was liver tumor tissue from sampling region 2. Subset denoted: tumor region T2, inferior pole. These receptors came from a man aged 40-49 years with primary liver carcinoma and hepatitis B virus infection.

A remark on this clonotype: The conserved phenylalanine or tryptophan normally closing the CDR3 is absent here, so this likely arose from a read error. V gene TRBV6-1 combines with J gene TRBJ1-5; D call uncertain. The J call may be faulty, since TRBJ2-3 better matches the DNA end. In germline, CDR1 is MNHNS, CDR2 SASEGT. There are 15 residues in the CDR3. DNA of the CDR3: TGTGCCAGCAGAGTCTATCGAACCCGAGATCAGCCCCAGTATCTT. It encodes CASRVYRTRDQPQYL.

As regards this clonotype: Sequence at one end of the junction differs from germline and may be a read error. The rearrangement links TRBV4-1 to TRBJ2-7; D is unclear. From germline, CDR1 is MGHRA and CDR2 YSYEKL. CDR3 length equals 15 residues. The CDR3 region is CASNQVGPNSYEQYF. The DNA of the CDR3 is TGCGCCAGCAACCAAGTCGGGCCCAACTCATACGAGCAGTACTTC.

Of note for this clonotype: One end of the junction is discordant with germline, which a read error may explain. For the CDR3, the DNA is TGTGCCAGCAGTCAAGAGTGCGGACAGGGTTTTTGGACTGTAGCTTTCTTT. Translated, it gives CASSQECGQGFWTVAFF. The V gene is TRBV4-2, the J gene TRBJ1-1; 8 bases are shared with TRBD1. There are 17 residues in the CDR3. Germline loops: CDR1 LGHNA, CDR2 YNFKEQ.

The chain employs TRBV11-2 and TRBJ2-7, with D perhaps TRBD1 (5 bases). Germline V gene lookup returns CDR1 SGHAT and CDR2 FQNNGV. Trimming cost V 2 bases and J 11 bases, with 22 bases left between them. The CDR3 has 15 amino acids. The CDR3: CASSLRWTRENQEYF. The CDR3 DNA reads TGTGCCAGCAGCTTACGGTGGACAAGGGAAAACCAGGAGTACTTC.

V usage is TRBV29-1 and J usage is TRBJ1-1, with 7 nucleotides matching TRBD1. The CDR3 loop spans 11 amino acids. V dropped 7 bases and J dropped 4; count of bases not matched to a gene: 3. Germline-derived CDR1 and CDR2 are SQVTM and ANQGSEA. In DNA, the CDR3 is TGCAGCGCCTACAGGGGCACTGAAGCTTTCTTT. It is translated as CSAYRGTEAFF.

Remarks on this clonotype: Since no conserved phenylalanine or tryptophan closes the CDR3, a read error is the likely cause. CDR3 residues: CASSYLLNTEAFS. The DNA of the CDR3 is TGCGCCAGTAGCTATCTCCTTAACACTGAAGCTTTCTCT. The chain uses TRBV4-1 and TRBJ1-1; D not resolved. V was clipped by 9 bases and J by 2 bases, with 13 bases between them. CDR1 and CDR2 from the germline V gene are MGHRA and YSYEKL. The CDR3 runs 13 residues.

Comments on this clonotype: Since a much larger clone is just one base distant, this may be a read error. The CDR3 DNA reads TGTGCCATCAGTTACTCATGGGACCACTATTCACCCCTCCACTTT. Translation: CAISYSWDHYSPLHF. The rearrangement links TRBV6-5 to TRBJ1-6; the D gene is possibly TRBD1 (5 bases). CDR1 is MNHEY, CDR2 SVGAGI, per germline. This CDR3 spans 15 amino acids.

The table lists this clonotype with many counts. V usage is TRBV29-1 and J usage is TRBJ1-2; D may be TRBD1 (5 bases). CDR1 and CDR2 (germline): SQVTM, ANQGSEA. The CDR3 sequence is 15 residues long. Trimming pared 3 bases from V and 7 bases from J, leaving 21 bases between. CDR3 residues: CSVDELQYGASGYTF. CDR3 sequence (DNA): TGCAGCGTTGATGAACTTCAATACGGGGCGAGTGGCTACACCTTC.

In its sample, this clonotype was seen many times. The V and J genes are TRBV5-1 and TRBJ2-5, with 11 bases aligning to TRBD2. Germline CDR1 reads SGHRS; CDR2 reads YFSETQ. The CDR3 contains 16 residues. V shed 3 bases, J shed 5 bases, and the junction held 9 bases outside the gene matches. The CDR3 loop reads CASSSGTSGSRETQYF. For the CDR3, the DNA is TGCGCCAGCAGCTCCGGGACTAGCGGCTCCCGGGAGACCCAGTACTTC.

The V and J genes are TRBV29-1 and TRBJ1-1; D remains unclear. This CDR3 has 15 residues. Trimming stripped 4 bases from V and 1 base from J, with 16 bases between. Germline lookup yields CDR1 SQVTM and CDR2 ANQGSEA. The CDR3 sequence: CSVGSGWGANTEAFF. In DNA, the CDR3 is TGCAGCGTTGGATCCGGGTGGGGTGCGAACACTGAAGCTTTCTTT.

Details on this clonotype: With a much larger clone just one base away, this may be a read error. The chain links TRBV6-5 to TRBJ2-1; no definite D call. V lost 7 bases to trimming and J lost 4 bases, with 11 bases between them. Germline CDR1 is MNHEY and CDR2 is SVGAGI. The CDR3 has 13 amino acids. In DNA form, the CDR3 reads TGTGCCAGCAATTCCGGCCCTTACAATGAGCAGTTCTTC. Translating it yields CASNSGPYNEQFF.

This clonotype was recorded a few times. An end of the junction does not agree with germline; a read error may underlie this. The chain employs TRBV11-2 and TRBJ2-5; D is perhaps TRBD1 (7 bases). The CDR3 runs to 16 residues. Germline loops: CDR1 SGHAT, CDR2 FQNNGV. CDR3 residues: CASSLTVGGSGETQYF. The CDR3 nucleotides are TGTGCCAGCAGTTTAACAGTAGGGGGCTCGGGGGAGACACAGTACTTC.

With regard to this clonotype: The conserved phenylalanine or tryptophan is not found at the CDR3 terminus, so this likely reflects a read error. The V and J genes are TRBV7-9 and TRBJ2-2; D is unclear. The V end was cut by 1 base, the J end by 5 bases, with 14 bases between. Germline lookup yields CDR1 SEHNR and CDR2 FQNEAQ (reference sequence). The CDR3 extends over 16 amino acids. CDR3 residues: CASSLVLHGWTGELFY. For the CDR3, the DNA is TGTGCCAGCAGCTTAGTTCTTCATGGTTGGACCGGGGAGCTGTTTTAT.

In this sample, this clonotype turned up a few times. J is TRBJ1-1 and V is TRBV29-1; 8 positions match TRBD1. V lost 4 bases to trimming and J lost 2 bases; unmatched junction nucleotides: 6. This CDR3 spans 14 amino acids. Germline CDR1 and CDR2: SQVTM and ANQGSEA. The CDR3 coding sequence is TGCAGCGTTGCAAGACAGGGGTCTAACACTGAAGCTTTCTTT. Amino acids: CSVARQGSNTEAFF.

This chain uses TRBV12-3 or TRBV12-4 with TRBJ1-1, with D hard to call. V lost 2 bases and J lost 5, with 6 bases in between. The length of the CDR3 is 12 residues. The CDR3: CASSLMDTEAFF. The CDR3 nucleotides read TGTGCCAGCAGTTTAATGGATACTGAAGCTTTCTTT.

This clonotype was seen a handful of times. The junction differs from germline at one of its ends, possibly a read error. The rearrangement joins TRBV29-1 to TRBJ2-3; D gene ambiguous. CDR3 size: 12 residues. The germline CDR1 and CDR2 sequences are SQVTM and ANQGSEA. The CDR3 spells CRVVGSTDTQYF. DNA of the CDR3: TGTAGGGTTGTCGGCAGCACAGATACGCAGTATTTT.

Notes on this clonotype: Being one base from a much bigger clone, this may be a read error. The rearrangement joins TRBV29-1 to TRBJ1-1; perhaps TRBD1 as D (5 bases). CDR1 is SQVTM and CDR2 is ANQGSEA in the germline V gene. CDR3 length: 14 amino acids. The CDR3 reads CSGYLGTLNIEAFF. CDR3 bases: TGCAGCGGCTACCTCGGGACTCTGAACATTGAAGCTTTCTTT.

This clonotype occurred a few times. The rearrangement joins TRBV10-3 to TRBJ2-7, with TRBD2 matching over 8 bases. The CDR3 length is 19 residues. With 7 bases clipped from V and 0 bases from J, the junction kept 20 bases outside the gene matches. Germline V gives CDR1 ENHRY, CDR2 SYGVKD. CDR3 bases: TGTGCCATCATCAAACGATCGGGACTAGTCGGAGGGTTCTCCTACGAGCAGTACTTC. It is translated as CAIIKRSGLVGGFSYEQYF.

This clonotype turned up a few times. This chain uses TRBV4-1 with TRBJ1-6; D gene uncertain. The CDR3 is 16 amino acids. Trimming took 4 bases from V and 7 from J, leaving 17 bases between them. Per germline, CDR1 MGHRA and CDR2 YSYEKL. The CDR3 DNA is TGCGCCAGCAGCCCAGCCCTAGCAGAGAACAATTCACCCCTCCACTTT. This sequence encodes CASSPALAENNSPLHF.

Remarks on this clonotype: Its ends do not fully match the called genes, so a read error is possible. The V and J genes are TRBV29-1 and TRBJ2-7; 9 bases match TRBD2. The CDR3 has 13 amino acids. Germline CDR1 is SQVTM and CDR2 is ANQGSEA. Written as DNA, the CDR3 is TGCAGCGTTGATTCGGCGGGAGGGTACGAGCGGTACTTC. Residues: CSVDSAGGYERYF.

Notes on this clonotype: A much bigger clone sits one base away, suggesting this may be a read error. This rearrangement joins TRBV6-1 to TRBJ2-1, with a possible D match to TRBD2 (6 bases). CDR3 length: 15 residues. Deletions cut 7 bases from V and 3 bases from J, with 16 bases between. CDR1 is MNHNS, CDR2 SASEGT, per germline. CDR3 in DNA: TGTGCCAGCATTGGCGGGACTGCTAACTACAATGAGCAGTTCTTC. Translated: CASIGGTANYNEQFF.

This rearrangement joins TRBV6-5 to TRBJ2-7; 10 nucleotides line up with TRBD1. The length of the CDR3 is 14 residues. The V gene end was trimmed by 8 bases and the J gene end by 1 base; junction bases not matched to a gene: 5. The germline gives CDR1 MNHEY, CDR2 SVGAGI. As DNA, the CDR3 is TGTGCCAGCTGGAGGACAGGGGGATCCTACGAGCAGTACTTC. Protein: CASWRTGGSYEQYF.

The J gene is TRBJ1-1, the V gene TRBV10-2; the D gene is possibly TRBD1 (5 bases). Trimming cost V 7 bases and J 13 bases, with 25 bases left between them. The CDR3 is 14 amino acids. CDR1 is WSHSY, CDR2 SAAADI, per germline. Here the CDR3 reads CASMRTNLNTVVFF. Here the CDR3 DNA reads TGCGCCAGCATGAGGACAAACTTGAACACTGTAGTTTTCTTT.